The source of this T cell receptor (beta chain) is a study of T-cell reconstitution after alpha-beta-depleted transplantation in children. Germline V gives CDR1 SGHDN, CDR2 FVKESK. This CDR3 is 17 amino acids long. V lost 3 bases and J 5 bases, leaving 20 bases between the germline ends. The sample holds a few counts of this clonotype. Library preparation (for TCRbeta) was performed with unique molecular identifiers. TCRdb fed the PCR reads into MiXCR, producing one record per CDR3 protein. Of about 200,000 distinct CDR3 sequences listed, about 14% were seen once; the top ten hold over 10%. The chain is built from TRBV14 and TRBJ2-1; D is perhaps TRBD2 (6 bases). The starting material was PBMCs from the stem cell graft donor, obtained from the stem cell graft. This sequence was found in a human donor who donated a stem cell graft to a child with acute lymphoblastic leukemia. The CDR3 spells CASSQRGGAGPHNEQFF. DNA of the CDR3: TGTGCCAGCAGCCAGCGGGGCGGGGCGGGACCCCACAATGAGCAGTTCTTC.